One sample yielded the 19 T cell receptor beta chains listed below, sequenced in a study of blood T cell repertoires in COVID-19. Clones were sequenced by immunoSEQ multiplex PCR, and TCRdb holds only the in-frame ones, with some missing. The table has some 110,000 clones, about 89% seen once; the top ten hold 5.1%. Sequencing was performed on peripheral blood. These receptors were obtained from a human donor in a cohort sampled during active COVID-19.

V and J are TRBV5-1 and TRBJ2-3; D call uncertain. Trimming took off 3 bases at V and 0 bases at J, with 8 bases between the two ends. CDR3 size: 14 residues. Looked up from germline, CDR1 is SGHRS and CDR2 is YFSETQ. The CDR3 loop reads CASSSRLSTDTQYF. The CDR3 DNA reads as TGCGCCAGCAGCTCGCGTCTAAGCACAGATACGCAGTATTTT.

To note about this clone: Other DNA sequences in the sample encode the same CDR3. The chain combines TRBV6-2 or TRBV6-3 with TRBJ2-7; 8 bases map to TRBD1. Germline loops: CDR1 MNHEY, CDR2 SVGEGT. CDR3 length: 13 amino acids. The V gene end was trimmed by 5 bases and the J gene end by 4 bases; junction bases not matched to a gene: 4. CDR3 nucleotide sequence: TGTGCCAGCAGTCTGACAGGGGCGTACGAGCAGTACTTC. Amino acid sequence: CASSLTGAYEQYF.

This chain connects TRBV19 to TRBJ2-1; D not certain. Trimming left V 6 bases short and J 1 base short, with 13 bases between. Germline V lookup: CDR1 LNHDA, CDR2 SQIVND (reference sequence). The CDR3 runs 15 residues. This CDR3 reads CASSSTPGSYNEQFF. The CDR3 region has the DNA TGTGCCAGTAGCTCGACACCCGGATCCTACAATGAGCAGTTCTTC.

There are a few counts of this clone. The rearrangement joins TRBV29-1 to TRBJ1-2, with D unclear. This CDR3 comprises 11 residues. Germline values: CDR1 SQVTM, CDR2 ANQGSEA. Deletions cut 3 bases from V and 3 bases from J, with 5 bases between. The chain's CDR3 is CSVDRHYGYTF. As DNA, the CDR3 is TGCAGCGTTGACAGGCACTATGGCTACACCTTC.

This clone came up a few times. The chain combines TRBV9 with TRBJ1-2; TRBD1 matches at 7 bases. The CDR3 runs to 15 residues. Losses at the gene ends were 4 bases for V and 7 bases for J; bases not matched to a gene: 13. From germline, CDR1 is SGDLS and CDR2 YYNGEE. In nucleotides, the CDR3 is TGTGCCAGCAGCTCCTCCCAGAGAGGGGGCCTTGGCTACACCTTC. Its translation is CASSSSQRGGLGYTF.

The chain combines TRBV5-4 with TRBJ2-7, with D perhaps TRBD1 (6 bases). V lost 4 bases, J lost 0 bases, and 11 bases lay in between. CDR1 is SGHNT and CDR2 is YYREEE in the germline V gene (reference sequence). The CDR3 has 14 amino acids. This CDR3 is CASSRQDTSYEQYF. CDR3 bases: TGTGCCAGCAGCCGACAGGATACCTCCTACGAGCAGTACTTC.

The gene calls are TRBV2 and TRBJ2-3; TRBD2 matches 8 bases. From germline, CDR1 is SNHLY and CDR2 FYNNEI. V gave up 2 bases and J gave up 2 bases; unmatched junction bases: 3. The CDR3 extends over 15 amino acids. Here the CDR3 DNA reads TGTGCCAGCAGTGAATCTAGCGGGCCCACAGATACGCAGTATTTT. It is translated as CASSESSGPTDTQYF.

The V and J genes are TRBV19 and TRBJ1-1, with D uncertain. The CDR3 has 14 amino acids. Germline loops: CDR1 LNHDA, CDR2 SQIVND (reference sequence). V dropped 5 bases and J dropped 4 bases, with 14 bases sitting between them. The CDR3 DNA is TGTGCCAGTAGTGGAACCGGGGTGATCACTGAAGCTTTCTTT. Encoded protein: CASSGTGVITEAFF.

The chain recombines TRBV28 with TRBJ2-5; possible D gene TRBD2, 5 bases. V shed 4 bases and J shed 3 bases, with 6 bases lying between them. The CDR3 extends over 12 amino acids. CDR1 is MDHEN, CDR2 SYDVKM, per germline. CDR3 amino acids: CASSWGEETQYF. CDR3 DNA: TGTGCCAGCAGTTGGGGAGAAGAGACCCAGTACTTC.

The chain recombines TRBV5-8 with TRBJ1-2; D possibly corresponds to TRBD1 (5 bases). V lost 5 bases and J 3 bases, leaving 17 bases between the germline ends. The length of the CDR3 is 15 residues. CDR1 and CDR2 from the germline V gene are SGHTS and YDEGEE. The CDR3 coding sequence is TGTGCCAGCAGACGTCGACAGCTCCGGGACTATGGCTACACCTTC. Protein product: CASRRRQLRDYGYTF.

The rearrangement links TRBV19 to TRBJ1-1, with TRBD1 matching 7 bases. Germline V gene lookup returns CDR1 LNHDA and CDR2 SQIVND (reference sequence). The CDR3 sequence is 13 residues long. Trimming cost V 5 bases and J 9 bases; bases outside gene matches: 9. CDR3: CASSSSRGSQAFF. As DNA, the CDR3 is TGTGCCAGTAGTTCGAGCAGGGGGTCCCAAGCTTTCTTT.

This chain links TRBV5-4 with TRBJ1-2, with D possibly being TRBD1 (5 bases). V lost 3 bases and J lost 4, with 16 bases in between. In germline, CDR1 is SGHNT, CDR2 YYREEE (reference sequence). This CDR3 region has 15 residues. The CDR3 protein is CASSSSGGSRYGYTF. The CDR3 bases are TGTGCCAGCAGCTCTAGTGGGGGGTCCCGCTATGGCTACACCTTC.

This chain joins TRBV28 and TRBJ1-1; D is uncertain. Trimming left V 6 bases short and J 5 bases short, with 10 bases between. Germline CDR1 MDHEN, CDR2 SYDVKM. There are 12 residues in the CDR3. CDR3 residues: CASSLRRTEAFF. The CDR3, as DNA: TGTGCCAGCAGCCTGAGGCGGACTGAAGCTTTCTTT.

The chain joins TRBV4-2 to TRBJ2-7; possible D gene TRBD2, 5 bases. The CDR3 totals 13 residues. The V end lost 2 bases, the J end lost 5 bases, and 10 bases lay between the germline ends. Germline CDR1 and CDR2: LGHNA and YNFKEQ. The CDR3 coding sequence is TGTGCCAGCAGCCAAACTAGTTCCAACGAGCAGTACTTC. Translation gives CASSQTSSNEQYF.

This sequence joins TRBV7-3 and TRBJ2-3; 9 bases line up with TRBD2. The germline CDR1 and CDR2 sequences are SGHTA and FQGTGA. V trimming: 8 bases; J trimming: 3 bases; junction bases outside the gene matches: 3. The CDR3 contains 13 residues. This CDR3 reads CASAGGTTDTQYF. The CDR3 region has the DNA TGTGCCAGCGCGGGAGGGACGACAGATACGCAGTATTTT. The variable domain in full, with the rest retrieved from reference TRBV7-3 and TRBJ2-3, is GAGVSQTPSNKVTEKGKYVELRCDPISGHTALYWYRQSLGQGPEFLIYFQGTGAADDSGLPNDRFFAVRPEGSVSTLKIQRTERGDSAVYLCASAGGTTDTQYFGPGTRLTVL.

The chain carries TRBV3-1 (or the pseudogene TRBV3-2) and TRBJ2-6; 8 bases align to TRBD1. CDR3 size: 22 residues. The germline V gene encodes CDR1 LGHDT and CDR2 YNNKEL (reference sequence). Trimming cost V 4 bases and J 4 bases; bases outside gene matches: 24. CDR3 sequence reads: CASSPSHLNRRDRRAGANVLTF. CDR3 nucleotides: TGTGCCAGCAGCCCTTCGCACCTCAATCGCAGGGACAGGCGAGCAGGGGCCAACGTCCTGACTTTC.

The J gene is TRBJ1-2, the V gene TRBV6-5; D ambiguous. The CDR3 spans 11 residues. Between the trimmed V and J ends, which lost 8 bases and 10 bases, there was a span of 14 bases. Germline V CDR1 and CDR2: MNHEY, SVGAGI. This CDR3 is CASYLRLVYTF. CDR3 DNA sequence: TGTGCCAGCTACTTACGGCTAGTCTACACCTTC.

The chain employs TRBV5-6 and TRBJ1-2, with 7 bases identical to TRBD1. From germline, CDR1 is SGHDT and CDR2 YYEEEE. The ends lost 4 bases at V and 8 bases at J; junction bases unmatched: 11. This CDR3 has 14 residues. CDR3 nucleotide sequence: TGTGCCAGCAGCCCTAGGGGGCCCCTCGGGGGCTACACCTTC. Translating it yields CASSPRGPLGGYTF.

The J gene is TRBJ2-1, the V gene TRBV18; a weak D match, TRBD2 (5 bases). The CDR3 runs to 16 residues. Trimming stripped 3 bases from V and 4 bases from J, with 16 bases between. Germline values: CDR1 KGHSH, CDR2 LQKENI. In nucleotides, the CDR3 is TGTGCCAGCTCACCCCCCGGTGCGGAGGATTACAATGAGCAGTTCTTC. It is translated as CASSPPGAEDYNEQFF.